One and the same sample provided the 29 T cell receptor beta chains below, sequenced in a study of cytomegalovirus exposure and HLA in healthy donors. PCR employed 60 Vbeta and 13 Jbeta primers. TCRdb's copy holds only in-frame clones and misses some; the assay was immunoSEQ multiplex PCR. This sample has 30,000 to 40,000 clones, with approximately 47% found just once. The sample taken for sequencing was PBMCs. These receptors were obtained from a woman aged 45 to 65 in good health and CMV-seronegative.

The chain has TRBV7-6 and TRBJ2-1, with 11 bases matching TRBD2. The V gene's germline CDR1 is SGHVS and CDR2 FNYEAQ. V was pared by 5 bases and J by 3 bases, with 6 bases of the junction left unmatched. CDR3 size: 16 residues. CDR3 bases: TGTGCCAGCAGCACCGGGACTAGCGGACACTACAATGAGCAGTTCTTC. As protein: CASSTGTSGHYNEQFF.

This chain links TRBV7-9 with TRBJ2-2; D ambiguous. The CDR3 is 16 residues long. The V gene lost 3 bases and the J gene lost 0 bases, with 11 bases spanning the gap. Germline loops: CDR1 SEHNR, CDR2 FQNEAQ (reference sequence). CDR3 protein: CASSLVPQANTGELFF. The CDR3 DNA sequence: TGTGCCAGCAGCTTGGTCCCACAAGCGAACACCGGGGAGCTGTTTTTT.

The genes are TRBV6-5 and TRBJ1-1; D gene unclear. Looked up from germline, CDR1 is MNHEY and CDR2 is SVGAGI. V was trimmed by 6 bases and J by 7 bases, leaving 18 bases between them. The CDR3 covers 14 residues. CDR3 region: CASRPRGDESEAFF. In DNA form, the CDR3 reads TGTGCCAGCAGACCTCGGGGAGACGAGAGTGAAGCTTTCTTT.

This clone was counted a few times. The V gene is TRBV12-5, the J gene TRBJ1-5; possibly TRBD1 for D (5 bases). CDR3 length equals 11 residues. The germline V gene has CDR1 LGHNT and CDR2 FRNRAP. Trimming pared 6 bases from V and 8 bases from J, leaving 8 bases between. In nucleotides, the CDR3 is TGTGCTAGTGGCGGGGGGGAGCCCCAGCATTTT. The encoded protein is CASGGGEPQHF.

DNA for the CDR3: TGTGCCAGCAGTAGGGGCGGACTAAGCGGGGAGCTGTTTTTT. This sequence encodes CASSRGGLSGELFF. The rearrangement uses TRBV2 and TRBJ2-2; TRBD2 is a possible D gene (6 bases). Germline CDR1 and CDR2: SNHLY and FYNNEI. V was cut by 5 bases and J by 7 bases, with 14 bases left in between. The CDR3 spans 14 residues.

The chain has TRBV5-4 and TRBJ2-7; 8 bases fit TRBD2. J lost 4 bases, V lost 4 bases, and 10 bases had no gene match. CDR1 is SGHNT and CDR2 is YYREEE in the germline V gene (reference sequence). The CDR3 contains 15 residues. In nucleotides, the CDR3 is TGTGCCAGCAGCCCGGAGGCTAGCGGGCATTACGAGCAGTACTTC. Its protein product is CASSPEASGHYEQYF.

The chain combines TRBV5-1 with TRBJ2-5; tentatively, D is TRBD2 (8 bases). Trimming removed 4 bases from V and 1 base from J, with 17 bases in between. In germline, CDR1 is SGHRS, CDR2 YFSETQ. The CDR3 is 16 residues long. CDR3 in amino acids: CASSQGGLAGQETQYF. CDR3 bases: TGCGCCAGCAGCCAGGGGGGGCTAGCGGGCCAAGAGACCCAGTACTTC.

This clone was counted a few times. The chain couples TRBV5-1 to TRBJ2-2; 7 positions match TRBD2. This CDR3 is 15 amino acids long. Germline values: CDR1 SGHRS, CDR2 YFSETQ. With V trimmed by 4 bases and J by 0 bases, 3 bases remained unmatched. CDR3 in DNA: TGCGCCAGCAGCGGTGGGAGGGCGAACACCGGGGAGCTGTTTTTT. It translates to CASSGGRANTGELFF.

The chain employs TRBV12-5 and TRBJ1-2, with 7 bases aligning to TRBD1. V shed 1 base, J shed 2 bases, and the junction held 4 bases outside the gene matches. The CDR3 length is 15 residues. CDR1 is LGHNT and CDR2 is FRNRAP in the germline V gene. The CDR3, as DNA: TGTGCTAGTGGTTTGGGGGCGGACAGGAACTATGGCTACACCTTC. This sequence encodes CASGLGADRNYGYTF.

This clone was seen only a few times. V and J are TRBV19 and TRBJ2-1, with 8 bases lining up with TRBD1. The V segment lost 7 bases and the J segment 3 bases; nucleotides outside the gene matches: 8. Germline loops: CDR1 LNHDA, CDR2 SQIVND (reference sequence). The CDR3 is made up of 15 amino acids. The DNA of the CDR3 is TGTGCCAGTACCCCCACCGGGACAGGCTACAATGAGCAGTTCTTC. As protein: CASTPTGTGYNEQFF.

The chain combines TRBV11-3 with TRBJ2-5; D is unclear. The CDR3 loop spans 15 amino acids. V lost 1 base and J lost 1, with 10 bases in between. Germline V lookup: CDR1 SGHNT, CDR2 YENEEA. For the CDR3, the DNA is TGTGCCAGCAGCTTAGCGGCAGGCAGCCAAGAGACCCAGTACTTC. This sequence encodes CASSLAAGSQETQYF.

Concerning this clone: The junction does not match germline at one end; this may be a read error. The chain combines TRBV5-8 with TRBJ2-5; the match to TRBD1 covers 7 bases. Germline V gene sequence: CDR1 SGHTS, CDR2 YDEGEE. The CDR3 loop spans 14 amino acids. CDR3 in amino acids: CASRNRGSQETRYF. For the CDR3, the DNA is TGTGCCAGCCGGAACAGGGGCTCCCAAGAGACCCGGTACTTC.

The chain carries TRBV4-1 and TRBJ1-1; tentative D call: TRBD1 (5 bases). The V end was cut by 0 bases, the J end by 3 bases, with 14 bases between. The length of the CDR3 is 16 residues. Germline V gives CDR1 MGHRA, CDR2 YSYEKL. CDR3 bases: TGCGCCAGCAGCCAAGAAAGGGGCAGGGTCCACACTGAAGCTTTCTTT. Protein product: CASSQERGRVHTEAFF.

The CDR3, as DNA: TGTGCCAGTAGTGCCAGGACTAGCGGGGTCAGTGGCGGGGAGCTGTTTTTT. It translates to CASSARTSGVSGGELFF. The chain uses TRBV19 and TRBJ2-2, with 12 positions matching TRBD2. V gave up 5 bases and J gave up 7 bases; unmatched junction bases: 11. CDR3 length: 17 amino acids. CDR1 is LNHDA and CDR2 is SQIVND in the germline V gene (reference sequence).

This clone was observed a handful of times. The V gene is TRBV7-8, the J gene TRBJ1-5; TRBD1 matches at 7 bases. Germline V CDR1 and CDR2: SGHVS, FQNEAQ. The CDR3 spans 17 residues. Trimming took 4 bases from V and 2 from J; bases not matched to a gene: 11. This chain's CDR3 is CASSSKGGGTGNQPQHF. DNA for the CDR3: TGTGCCAGCAGCTCGAAGGGGGGCGGGACAGGCAATCAGCCCCAGCATTTT.

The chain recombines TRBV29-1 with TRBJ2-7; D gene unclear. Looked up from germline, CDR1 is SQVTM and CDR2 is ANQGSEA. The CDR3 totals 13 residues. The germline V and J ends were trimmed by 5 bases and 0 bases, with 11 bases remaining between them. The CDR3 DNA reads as TGCAGCGTTCAGGCCCCTCCCTCCTACGAGCAGTACTTC. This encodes CSVQAPPSYEQYF.

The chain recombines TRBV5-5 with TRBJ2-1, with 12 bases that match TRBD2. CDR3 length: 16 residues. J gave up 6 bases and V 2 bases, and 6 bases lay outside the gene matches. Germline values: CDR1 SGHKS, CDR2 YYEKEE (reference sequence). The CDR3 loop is CASSFRTSGISNEQFF. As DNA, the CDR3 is TGTGCCAGCAGCTTCCGGACTAGCGGGATCAGCAATGAGCAGTTCTTC.

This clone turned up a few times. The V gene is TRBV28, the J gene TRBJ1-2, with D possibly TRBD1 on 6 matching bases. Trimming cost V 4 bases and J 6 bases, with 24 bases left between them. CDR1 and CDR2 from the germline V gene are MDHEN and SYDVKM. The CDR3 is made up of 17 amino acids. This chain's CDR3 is CASSSLWHAGTPNGYTF. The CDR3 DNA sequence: TGTGCCAGCAGTTCTCTTTGGCACGCCGGGACACCGAATGGCTACACCTTC.

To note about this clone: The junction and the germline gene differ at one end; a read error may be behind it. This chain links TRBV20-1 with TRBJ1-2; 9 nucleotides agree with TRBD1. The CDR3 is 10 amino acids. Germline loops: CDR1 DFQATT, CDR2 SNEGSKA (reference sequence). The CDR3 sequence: CSARAGTGTF. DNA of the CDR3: TGCAGTGCTAGAGCCGGGACAGGGACATTC.

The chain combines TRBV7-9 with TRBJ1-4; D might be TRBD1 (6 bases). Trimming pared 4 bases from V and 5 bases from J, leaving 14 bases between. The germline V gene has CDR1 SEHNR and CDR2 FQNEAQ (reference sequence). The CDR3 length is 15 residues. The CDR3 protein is CASSSNRDPNEKLFF. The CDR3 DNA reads TGTGCCAGCAGCTCCAACAGGGATCCCAATGAAAAACTGTTTTTT.

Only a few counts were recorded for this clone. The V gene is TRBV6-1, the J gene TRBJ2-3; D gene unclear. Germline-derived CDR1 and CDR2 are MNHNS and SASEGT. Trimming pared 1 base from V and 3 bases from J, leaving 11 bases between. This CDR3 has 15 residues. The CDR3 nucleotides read TGTGCCAGCAGTGAAGGACTCCAAAGAACAGATACGCAGTATTTT. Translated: CASSEGLQRTDTQYF.

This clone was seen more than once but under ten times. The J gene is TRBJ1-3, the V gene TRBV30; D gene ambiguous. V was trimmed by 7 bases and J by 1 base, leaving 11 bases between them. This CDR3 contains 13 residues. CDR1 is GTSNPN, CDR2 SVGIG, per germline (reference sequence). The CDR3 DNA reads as TGTGCCTCGGGTGAAGTTTCTGGAAACACCATATATTTT. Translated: CASGEVSGNTIYF.

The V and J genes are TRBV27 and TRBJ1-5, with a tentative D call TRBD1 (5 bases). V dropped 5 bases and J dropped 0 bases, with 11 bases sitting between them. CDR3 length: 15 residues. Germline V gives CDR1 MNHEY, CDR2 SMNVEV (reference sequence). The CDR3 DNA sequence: TGTGCCAGCAGTGGGGCAGGAAATAGCAATCAGCCCCAGCATTTT. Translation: CASSGAGNSNQPQHF.

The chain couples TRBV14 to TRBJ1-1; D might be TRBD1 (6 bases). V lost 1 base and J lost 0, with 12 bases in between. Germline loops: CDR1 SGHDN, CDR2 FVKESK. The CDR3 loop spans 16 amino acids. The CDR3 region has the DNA TGTGCCAGCAGCCAAGGGCAGGGGATCTTGAACACTGAAGCTTTCTTT. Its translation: CASSQGQGILNTEAFF.

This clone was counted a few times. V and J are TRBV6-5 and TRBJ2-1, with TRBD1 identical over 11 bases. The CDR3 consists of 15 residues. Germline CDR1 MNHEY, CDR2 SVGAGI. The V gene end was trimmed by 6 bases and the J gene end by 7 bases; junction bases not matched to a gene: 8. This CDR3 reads CASRRGTGGVNEQFF. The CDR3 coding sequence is TGTGCCAGCAGACGAGGGACAGGGGGGGTTAATGAGCAGTTCTTC.

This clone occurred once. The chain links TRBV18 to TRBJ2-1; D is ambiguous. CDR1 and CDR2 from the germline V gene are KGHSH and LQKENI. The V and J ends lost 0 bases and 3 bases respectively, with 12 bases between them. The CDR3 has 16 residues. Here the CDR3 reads CASSPPLRNHYNEQFF. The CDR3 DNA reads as TGTGCCAGCTCACCACCCCTCAGAAACCACTACAATGAGCAGTTCTTC.

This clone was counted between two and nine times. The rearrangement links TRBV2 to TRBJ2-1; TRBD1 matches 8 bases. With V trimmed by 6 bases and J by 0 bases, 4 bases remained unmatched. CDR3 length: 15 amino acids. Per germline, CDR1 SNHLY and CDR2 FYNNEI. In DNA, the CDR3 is TGTGCCAGCAGCGGACAGGGACGCTCCTACAATGAGCAGTTCTTC. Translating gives CASSGQGRSYNEQFF.

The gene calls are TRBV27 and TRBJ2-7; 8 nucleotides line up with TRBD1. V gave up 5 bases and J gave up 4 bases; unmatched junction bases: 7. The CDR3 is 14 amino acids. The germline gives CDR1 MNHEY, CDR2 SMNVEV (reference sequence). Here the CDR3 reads CASSTLTGAYEQYF. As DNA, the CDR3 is TGTGCCAGCAGTACCTTGACAGGGGCTTACGAGCAGTACTTC.

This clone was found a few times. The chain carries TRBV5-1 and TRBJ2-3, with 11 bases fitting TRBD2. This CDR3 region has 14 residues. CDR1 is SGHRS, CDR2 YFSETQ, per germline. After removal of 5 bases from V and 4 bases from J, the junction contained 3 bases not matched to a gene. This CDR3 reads CASRLAGVADTQYF. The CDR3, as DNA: TGCGCCAGCAGACTAGCGGGGGTCGCAGATACGCAGTATTTT.